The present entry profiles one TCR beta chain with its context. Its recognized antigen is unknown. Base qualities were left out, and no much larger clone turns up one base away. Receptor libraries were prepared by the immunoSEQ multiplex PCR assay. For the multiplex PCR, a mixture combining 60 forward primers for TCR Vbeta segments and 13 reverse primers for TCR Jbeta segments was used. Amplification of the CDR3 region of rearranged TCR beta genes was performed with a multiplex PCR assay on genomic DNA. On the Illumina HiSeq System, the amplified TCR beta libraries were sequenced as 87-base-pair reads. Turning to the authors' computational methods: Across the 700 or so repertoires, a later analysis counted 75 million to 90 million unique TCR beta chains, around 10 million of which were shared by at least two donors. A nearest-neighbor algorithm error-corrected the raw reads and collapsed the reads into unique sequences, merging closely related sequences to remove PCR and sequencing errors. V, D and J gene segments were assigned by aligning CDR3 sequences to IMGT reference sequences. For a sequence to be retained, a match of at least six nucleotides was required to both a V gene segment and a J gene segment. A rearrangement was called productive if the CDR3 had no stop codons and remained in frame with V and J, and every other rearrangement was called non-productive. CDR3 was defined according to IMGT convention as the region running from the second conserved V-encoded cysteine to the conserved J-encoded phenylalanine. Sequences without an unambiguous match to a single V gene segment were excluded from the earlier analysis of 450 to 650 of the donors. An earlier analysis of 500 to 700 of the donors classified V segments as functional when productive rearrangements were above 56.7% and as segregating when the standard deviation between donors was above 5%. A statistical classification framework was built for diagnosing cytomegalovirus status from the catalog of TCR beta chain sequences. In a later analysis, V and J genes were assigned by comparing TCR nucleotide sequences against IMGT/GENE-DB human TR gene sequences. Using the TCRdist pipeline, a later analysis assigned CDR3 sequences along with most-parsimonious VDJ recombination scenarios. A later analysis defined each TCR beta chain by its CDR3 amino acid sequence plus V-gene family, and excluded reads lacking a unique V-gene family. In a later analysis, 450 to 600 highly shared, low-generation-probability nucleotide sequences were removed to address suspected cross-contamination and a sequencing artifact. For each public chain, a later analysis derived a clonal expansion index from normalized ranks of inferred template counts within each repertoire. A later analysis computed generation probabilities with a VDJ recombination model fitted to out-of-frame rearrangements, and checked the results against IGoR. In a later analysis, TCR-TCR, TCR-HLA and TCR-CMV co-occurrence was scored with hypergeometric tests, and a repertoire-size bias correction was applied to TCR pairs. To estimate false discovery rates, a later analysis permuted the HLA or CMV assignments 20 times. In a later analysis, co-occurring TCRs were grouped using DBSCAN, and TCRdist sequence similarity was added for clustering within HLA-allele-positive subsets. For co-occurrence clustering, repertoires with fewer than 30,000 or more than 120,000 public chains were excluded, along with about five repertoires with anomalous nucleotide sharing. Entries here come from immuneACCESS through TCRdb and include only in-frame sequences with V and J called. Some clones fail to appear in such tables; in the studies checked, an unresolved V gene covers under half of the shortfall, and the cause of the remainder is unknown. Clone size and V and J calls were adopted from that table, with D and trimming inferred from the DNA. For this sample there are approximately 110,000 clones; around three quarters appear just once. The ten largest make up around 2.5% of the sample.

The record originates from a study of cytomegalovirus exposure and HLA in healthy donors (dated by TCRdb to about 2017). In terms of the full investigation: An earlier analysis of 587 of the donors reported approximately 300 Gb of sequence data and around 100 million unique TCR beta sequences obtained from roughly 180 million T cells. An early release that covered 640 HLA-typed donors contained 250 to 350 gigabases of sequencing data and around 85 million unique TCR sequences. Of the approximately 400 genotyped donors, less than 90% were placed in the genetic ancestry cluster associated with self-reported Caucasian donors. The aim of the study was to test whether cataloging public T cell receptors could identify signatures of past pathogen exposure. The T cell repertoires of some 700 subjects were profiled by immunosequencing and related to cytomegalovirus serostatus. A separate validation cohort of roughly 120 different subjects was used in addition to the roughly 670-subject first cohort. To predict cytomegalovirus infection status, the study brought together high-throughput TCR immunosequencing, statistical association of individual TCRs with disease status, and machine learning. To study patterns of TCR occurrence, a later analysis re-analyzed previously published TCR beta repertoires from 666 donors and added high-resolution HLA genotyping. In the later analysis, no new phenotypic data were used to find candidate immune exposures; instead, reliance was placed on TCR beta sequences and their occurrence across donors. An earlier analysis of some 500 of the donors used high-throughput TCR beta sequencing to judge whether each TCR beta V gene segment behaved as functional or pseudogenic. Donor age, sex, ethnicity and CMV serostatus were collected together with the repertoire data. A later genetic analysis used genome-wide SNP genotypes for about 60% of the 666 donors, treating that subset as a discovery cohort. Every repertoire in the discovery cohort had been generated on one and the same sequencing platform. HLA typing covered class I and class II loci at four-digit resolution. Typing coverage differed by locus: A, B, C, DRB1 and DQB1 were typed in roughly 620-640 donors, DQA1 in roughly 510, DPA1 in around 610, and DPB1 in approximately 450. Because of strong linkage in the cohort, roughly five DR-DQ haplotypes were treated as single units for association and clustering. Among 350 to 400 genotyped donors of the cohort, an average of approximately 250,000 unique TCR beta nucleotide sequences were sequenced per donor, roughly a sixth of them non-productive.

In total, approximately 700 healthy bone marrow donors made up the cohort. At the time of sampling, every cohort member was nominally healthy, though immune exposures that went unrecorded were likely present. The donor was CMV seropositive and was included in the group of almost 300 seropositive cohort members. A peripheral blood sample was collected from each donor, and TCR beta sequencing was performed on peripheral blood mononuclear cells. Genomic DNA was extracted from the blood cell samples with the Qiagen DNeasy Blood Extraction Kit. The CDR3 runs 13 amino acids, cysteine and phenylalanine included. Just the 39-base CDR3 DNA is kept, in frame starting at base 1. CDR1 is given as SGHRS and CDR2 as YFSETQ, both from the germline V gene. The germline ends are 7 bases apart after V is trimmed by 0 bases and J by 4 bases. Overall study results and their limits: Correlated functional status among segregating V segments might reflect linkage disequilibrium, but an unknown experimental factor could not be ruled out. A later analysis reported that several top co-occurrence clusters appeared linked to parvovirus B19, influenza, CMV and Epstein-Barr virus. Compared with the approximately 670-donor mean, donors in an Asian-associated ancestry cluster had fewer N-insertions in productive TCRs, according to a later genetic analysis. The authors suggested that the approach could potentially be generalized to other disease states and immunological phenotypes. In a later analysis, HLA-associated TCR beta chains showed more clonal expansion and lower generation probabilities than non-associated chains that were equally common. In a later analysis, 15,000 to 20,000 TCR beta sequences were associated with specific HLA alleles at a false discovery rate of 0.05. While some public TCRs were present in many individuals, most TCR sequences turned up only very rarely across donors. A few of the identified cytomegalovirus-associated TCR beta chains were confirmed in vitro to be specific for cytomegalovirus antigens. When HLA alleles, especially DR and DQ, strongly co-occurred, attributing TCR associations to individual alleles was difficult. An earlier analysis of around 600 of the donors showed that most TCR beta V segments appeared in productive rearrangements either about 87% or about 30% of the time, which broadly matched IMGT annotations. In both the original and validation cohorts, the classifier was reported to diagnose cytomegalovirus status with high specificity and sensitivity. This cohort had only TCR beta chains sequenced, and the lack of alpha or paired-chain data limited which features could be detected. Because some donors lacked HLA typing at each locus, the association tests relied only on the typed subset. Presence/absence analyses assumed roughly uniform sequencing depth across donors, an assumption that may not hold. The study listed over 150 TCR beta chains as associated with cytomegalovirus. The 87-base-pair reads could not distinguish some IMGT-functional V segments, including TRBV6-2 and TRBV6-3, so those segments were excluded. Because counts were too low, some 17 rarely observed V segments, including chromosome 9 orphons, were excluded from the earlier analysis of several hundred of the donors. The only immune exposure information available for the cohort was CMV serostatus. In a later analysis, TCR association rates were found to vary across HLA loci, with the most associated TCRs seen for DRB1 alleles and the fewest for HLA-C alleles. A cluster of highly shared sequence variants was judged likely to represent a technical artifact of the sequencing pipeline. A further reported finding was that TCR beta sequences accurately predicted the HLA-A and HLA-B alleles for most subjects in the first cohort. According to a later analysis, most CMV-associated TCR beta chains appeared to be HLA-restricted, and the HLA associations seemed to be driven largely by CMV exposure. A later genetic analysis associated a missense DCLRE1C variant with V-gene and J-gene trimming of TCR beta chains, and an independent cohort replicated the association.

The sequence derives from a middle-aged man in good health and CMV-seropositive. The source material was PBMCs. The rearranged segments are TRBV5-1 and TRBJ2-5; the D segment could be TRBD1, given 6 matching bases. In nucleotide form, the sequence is TGCGCCAGCAGCTTGGAAGGGGGAGAGACCCAGTACTTC. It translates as CASSLEGGETQYF.